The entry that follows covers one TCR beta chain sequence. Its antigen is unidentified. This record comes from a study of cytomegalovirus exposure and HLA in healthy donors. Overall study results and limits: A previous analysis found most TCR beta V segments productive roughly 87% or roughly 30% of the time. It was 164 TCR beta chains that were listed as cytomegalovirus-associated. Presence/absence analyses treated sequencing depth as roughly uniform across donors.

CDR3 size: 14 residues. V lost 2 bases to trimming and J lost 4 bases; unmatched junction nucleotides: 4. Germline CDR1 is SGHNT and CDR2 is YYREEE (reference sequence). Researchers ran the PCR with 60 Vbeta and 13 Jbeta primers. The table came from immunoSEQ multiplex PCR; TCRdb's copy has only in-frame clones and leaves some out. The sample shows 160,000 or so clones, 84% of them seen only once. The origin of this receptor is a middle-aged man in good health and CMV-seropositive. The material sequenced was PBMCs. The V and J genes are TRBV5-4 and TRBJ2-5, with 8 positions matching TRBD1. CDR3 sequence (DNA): TGTGCCAGCAGCTTTCAGGGGGCAGGAGAGACCCAGTACTTC. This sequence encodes CASSFQGAGETQYF. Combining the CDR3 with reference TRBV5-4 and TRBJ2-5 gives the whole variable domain ETGVTQSPTHLIKTRGQQVTLRCSSQSGHNTVSWYQQALGQGPQFIFQYYREEENGRGNFPPRFSGLQFPNYSSELNVNALELDDSALYLCASSFQGAGETQYFGPGTRLLVL.